Below are 19 T cell receptor beta chains sequenced from a single sample in a study of blood T cell repertoires in COVID-19. This table comes from immunoSEQ multiplex PCR, and its TCRdb copy is limited to in-frame clones, with some not included. The sample carries about 280,000 clones, more than 75% recorded once. Sequencing was performed on PBMCs or T cells enriched from blood (not recorded which). The receptors were sampled from a woman aged 55-70 years in a cohort exposed to, infected with or recovered from COVID-19 (not recorded which).

The CDR3 DNA is TGTGCCAGTAGTATTGGGCAATTGGGCCCAGGGACCCAGTACTTC. Translated: CASSIGQLGPGTQYF. This sequence joins TRBV19 and TRBJ2-5; D uncertain. With 3 bases removed from V and 7 bases from J, the gap between germline ends came to 18 bases. Germline CDR1 LNHDA, CDR2 SQIVND (reference sequence). This CDR3 comprises 15 residues.

The chain links TRBV6-5 to TRBJ2-7; TRBD1 matches 8 bases. Per germline, CDR1 MNHEY and CDR2 SVGAGI. This CDR3 contains 14 residues. With 0 bases clipped from V and 4 bases from J, the junction kept 2 bases outside the gene matches. The CDR3: CASSYSNRGYEQYF. CDR3 sequence (DNA): TGTGCCAGCAGTTACTCGAACAGGGGGTACGAGCAGTACTTC.

The J gene is TRBJ2-1, the V gene TRBV4-3, with 7 bases identical to TRBD2. Unmatched junction bases numbered 6, after V lost 1 base and J lost 6 bases. The length of the CDR3 is 15 residues. CDR1 LGHNA and CDR2 YSLEER come from the germline V gene. In DNA, the CDR3 is TGCGCCAGCAGCCAAGTCGAAGGCGGGGGCAATGAGCAGTTCTTC. Protein sequence: CASSQVEGGGNEQFF.

J is TRBJ1-5 and V is TRBV2; D remains ambiguous. The V gene's germline CDR1 is SNHLY and CDR2 FYNNEI. This CDR3 is built from 14 residues. Trimming cost V 1 base and J 2 bases, with 6 bases left between them. The CDR3 loop is CASSEGAGNQPQHF. The CDR3 DNA sequence: TGTGCCAGCAGTGAAGGGGCAGGCAATCAGCCCCAGCATTTT.

This sequence joins TRBV28 and TRBJ1-4, with TRBD1 identical over 12 bases. Germline assignment: CDR1 MDHEN and CDR2 SYDVKM. The CDR3 covers 14 residues. The V gene end was trimmed by 11 bases and the J gene end by 6 bases; junction bases not matched to a gene: 7. The CDR3, as DNA: TGTGCCGGCGGGACAGGGGGCTCTCATGAAAAACTGTTTTTT. It encodes CAGGTGGSHEKLFF.

This rearrangement joins TRBV6-1 to TRBJ1-5; 7 bases align to TRBD1. The J segment lost 7 bases and the V segment lost 3 bases, leaving 6 bases of the junction unmatched. From germline, CDR1 is MNHNS and CDR2 SASEGT. The CDR3 covers 14 residues. The CDR3 loop reads CASSDDRVRQPQHF. DNA for the CDR3: TGTGCCAGCAGTGACGACAGGGTACGACAGCCCCAGCATTTT.

The chain has TRBV5-4 and TRBJ2-1; 8 positions agree with TRBD2. Germline V gene data show CDR1 as SGHNT and CDR2 as YYREEE (reference sequence). The length of the CDR3 is 13 residues. The V and J ends lost 3 bases and 8 bases, in that order; junction bases with no gene match: 4. CDR3 coding DNA: TGTGCCAGCAGCTCTGGACTAGCCTATGAGCAGTTCTTC. It specifies CASSSGLAYEQFF.

Only one count was recorded for this clone. The CDR3 sequence: CASSIDLATSGGYEQYF. CDR3 sequence (DNA): TGTGCCAGTAGTATAGATCTAGCTACTAGCGGGGGCTACGAGCAGTACTTC. The gene calls are TRBV19 and TRBJ2-7; 11 bases fit TRBD2. Germline values: CDR1 LNHDA, CDR2 SQIVND (reference sequence). The CDR3 totals 17 residues. With V trimmed by 0 bases and J by 3 bases, 7 bases remained unmatched. Based on the CDR3 plus reference TRBV19 and TRBJ2-7, the full variable domain is DGGITQSPKYLFRKEGQNVTLSCEQNLNHDAMYWYRQDPGQGLRLIYYSQIVNDFQKGDIAEGYSVSREKKESFPLTVTSAQKNPTAFYLCASSIDLATSGGYEQYFGPGTRLTVT.

The chain employs TRBV5-1 and TRBJ2-7, with a weak D call TRBD2 (5 bases). The CDR3 is 13 residues long. In germline, CDR1 is SGHRS, CDR2 YFSETQ. V lost 8 bases and J lost 3, with 15 bases in between. The CDR3 loop reads CASAEDGDYEQYF. In nucleotides, the CDR3 is TGCGCCAGTGCGGAGGACGGCGACTACGAGCAGTACTTC. Full variable domain (outside the CDR3, taken from reference TRBV5-1 and TRBJ2-7): KAGVTQTPRYLIKTRGQQVTLSCSPISGHRSVSWYQQTPGQGLQFLFEYFSETQRNKGNFPGRFSGRQFSNSRSEMNVSTLELGDSALYLCASAEDGDYEQYFGPGTRLTVT.

In DNA, the CDR3 is TGTGCCAGCAGTTATTCCCGGGACAGGAGATCTCCCTTGGCTCCAGATACGCAGTATTTT. Translation gives CASSYSRDRRSPLAPDTQYF. This chain joins TRBV6-2 or TRBV6-3 and TRBJ2-3; 8 positions match TRBD1. Germline V gene lookup returns CDR1 MNHEY and CDR2 SVGEGT. V lost 3 bases and J lost 4; bases outside the gene matches: 21. CDR3 length: 20 amino acids.

This chain links TRBV27 with TRBJ2-2; TRBD1 aligns across 9 bases. After removal of 2 bases from V and 4 bases from J, the junction contained 2 bases not matched to a gene. Germline CDR1 reads MNHEY; CDR2 reads SMNVEV (reference sequence). The CDR3 runs to 15 residues. The CDR3 sequence: CASSLRDRATGELFF. The CDR3 DNA is TGTGCCAGCAGTTTAAGGGACAGGGCCACCGGGGAGCTGTTTTTT.

The chain links TRBV19 to TRBJ1-2, with 9 bases identical to TRBD1. The trim removed 8 bases at V and 2 bases at J, leaving 6 bases unmatched. This CDR3 comprises 14 residues. The germline gives CDR1 LNHDA, CDR2 SQIVND (reference sequence). For the CDR3, the DNA is TGTGCCAGTGAAACCGGGACAGGGAACTATGGCTACACCTTC. The encoded protein is CASETGTGNYGYTF.

In regard to this clone: This same CDR3 is encoded by further DNA sequences in the sample. The chain combines TRBV18 with TRBJ1-1; D call uncertain. Germline loops: CDR1 KGHSH, CDR2 LQKENI. The CDR3 is made up of 12 amino acids. Trimming cost V 6 bases and J 5 bases, with 10 bases left between them. CDR3: CASSPGRTEAFF. In DNA, the CDR3 is TGTGCCAGCTCGCCTGGGAGGACTGAAGCTTTCTTT. The full variable domain, in which reference TRBV18 and TRBJ1-1 provide the parts outside the CDR3, is NAGVMQNPRHLVRRRGQEARLRCSPMKGHSHVYWYRQLPEEGLKFMVYLQKENIIDESGMPKERFSAEFPKEGPSILRIQQVVRGDSAAYFCASSPGRTEAFFGQGTRLTVV.

The CDR3 nucleotides read TGCGCCAGCAGTCAATCGGGAGAGCCCTCTGGAAACACCATATATTTT. Translating it yields CASSQSGEPSGNTIYF. The chain is built from TRBV23-1 and TRBJ1-3; no definite D call. TRBV23-1 is an ORF for which the function is uncertain. This CDR3 region has 16 residues. Trimming took off 0 bases at V and 0 bases at J, with 9 bases between the two ends.

This rearrangement joins TRBV5-1 to TRBJ2-2; TRBD1 matches 7 bases. J gave up 3 bases and V 3 bases, and 8 bases lay outside the gene matches. The CDR3 spans 16 residues. Per germline, CDR1 SGHRS and CDR2 YFSETQ. The CDR3 region has the DNA TGCGCCAGCAGCTCACAGGGGACGACCTACACCGGGGAGCTGTTTTTT. Amino acids: CASSSQGTTYTGELFF.

The CDR3 DNA sequence: TGCAGCGTCTTAGGGACTAGCGGGATGGAGCAGTACTTC. Protein: CSVLGTSGMEQYF. J is TRBJ2-7 and V is TRBV29-1; 13 bases line up with TRBD2. Germline CDR1 SQVTM, CDR2 ANQGSEA. This CDR3 region has 13 residues. V dropped 6 bases and J dropped 7; count of bases not matched to a gene: 6.

The chain joins TRBV7-2 to TRBJ2-1; TRBD2 might be the D (5 bases). Trimming stripped 5 bases from V and 7 bases from J, with 12 bases between. Per germline, CDR1 SGHTA and CDR2 FQGNSA. This CDR3 comprises 13 residues. The CDR3 region has the DNA TGTGCCAGCAGCCACCCCCGAGGGAATGAGCAGTTCTTC. The encoded protein is CASSHPRGNEQFF.

The rearrangement uses TRBV30 and TRBJ1-2; D may be TRBD1 (5 bases). The germline gives CDR1 GTSNPN, CDR2 SVGIG (reference sequence). The CDR3 has 14 amino acids. CDR3 sequence reads: CILFPNGGEDGYTF. The DNA for the CDR3 is TGTATCCTCTTTCCTAACGGGGGGGAGGACGGCTACACCTTC.

This sequence joins TRBV5-1 and TRBJ1-2, with D uncertain. The CDR3 covers 14 residues. Trimming removed 0 bases from V and 0 bases from J, with 6 bases in between. From germline, CDR1 is SGHRS and CDR2 YFSETQ. Here the CDR3 DNA reads TGCGCCAGCAGCTTGGGCCCAGCTAACTATGGCTACACCTTC. Amino acid sequence: CASSLGPANYGYTF. Complete variable domain (other parts from reference TRBV5-1 and TRBJ1-2): KAGVTQTPRYLIKTRGQQVTLSCSPISGHRSVSWYQQTPGQGLQFLFEYFSETQRNKGNFPGRFSGRQFSNSRSEMNVSTLELGDSALYLCASSLGPANYGYTFGSGTRLTVV.